These T cell receptor beta chains were read from a single sample in a study of blood T cell repertoires in COVID-19. Using immunoSEQ multiplex PCR, the repertoire was profiled, and TCRdb retains in-frame clones only, with some absent. The profile shows over 150,000 clones, 70% to 90% of them singletons. Sequencing was carried out using peripheral blood. These receptors originate from a man aged 50 to 59 with COVID-19, enrolled during active disease. CDR3s include the opening cysteine and the closing phenylalanine or tryptophan. The order of the fields is CDR3 DNA, CDR3 protein, D gene, V gene, J gene, clone size, CDR3 length. A D gene is named only where the DNA matches it firmly. Some rows mark clone size as missing; the rest say once, few, many or name a class of expanded clone.

TGCGCCAGCAGCCAAGATTTGGGGACAGAATATTCACCCCTCCACTTT	CASSQDLGTEYSPLHF	TRBD1	TRBV4-1	TRBJ1-6	.	16
TGTGCCAGCAGCTTCCCACAGGGGGCGATTACCGGGGAGCTGTTTTTT	CASSFPQGAITGELFF	TRBD1	TRBV5-8	TRBJ2-2	.	16
TGTGCCAGCTCACCACCGGGACGGGAGACCTACGAGCAGTACTTC	CASSPPGRETYEQYF	.	TRBV18	TRBJ2-7	.	15
TGCGCCAGCAGCTTCGGGACAGGGGGCTCTCTTGCCACAGATACGCAGTATTTT	CASSFGTGGSLATDTQYF	TRBD1	TRBV5-1	TRBJ2-3	.	18
TGTGCCAGTAGTCCGCTAGCCCAAGAGACCCAGTACTTC	CASSPLAQETQYF	.	TRBV19	TRBJ2-5	.	13
TGCGCCAGCAGCCACGGATCAAGCGGGGGCCCCTACAATGAGCAGTTCTTC	CASSHGSSGGPYNEQFF	TRBD2	TRBV5-1	TRBJ2-1	.	17
TGTGCCAGTAGTATAGGACAGGCCACAGATACGCAGTATTTT	CASSIGQATDTQYF	.	TRBV19	TRBJ2-3	.	14
TGTGCCAGCAGACCAGACTATGGCTACACCTTC	CASRPDYGYTF	.	TRBV6-5	TRBJ1-2	.	11
TGTGCCTGGCTAGGGGACACAGATACGCAGTATTTT	CAWLGDTDTQYF	.	TRBV30	TRBJ2-3	.	12
TGTGCCAGCGGCCGGGGCGGGGGAGAAAAACTGTTTTTT	CASGRGGGEKLFF	.	TRBV2	TRBJ1-4	once	13
TGCGCCAGCAGCTTGGGTGGACAGATGAACACTGAAGCTTTCTTT	CASSLGGQMNTEAFF	.	TRBV5-1	TRBJ1-1	.	15
TGTGCCAGCAGGCCCCTAGCGGGAGTGACCGGGGAGCTGTTTTTT	CASRPLAGVTGELFF	TRBD2	TRBV27	TRBJ2-2	.	15
TGCGCCAGCAGCCTACGAAACACAGATACGCAGTATTTT	CASSLRNTDTQYF	.	TRBV5-1	TRBJ2-3	.	13
TGTGCCTGGATGAGTAATGAAAAACTGTTTTTT	CAWMSNEKLFF	.	TRBV30	TRBJ1-4	.	11
TGCGCCAGCAGCTTGGGACAGTCTAACTATGGCTACACCTTC	CASSLGQSNYGYTF	.	TRBV5-1	TRBJ1-2	.	14
TGCGCCAGCAGCCCACTAGGGGGTCAGCCCCAGCATTTT	CASSPLGGQPQHF	.	TRBV5-1	TRBJ1-5	.	13
TGTGCCAGCAGCTTGCGGGGTAACTATGGCTACACCTTC	CASSLRGNYGYTF	.	TRBV5-4	TRBJ1-2	.	13
TGTGCCAGCAGCTTAATGTATGGAGATTACCATGAGCAGTTCTTC	CASSLMYGDYHEQFF	.	TRBV11-3	TRBJ2-1	.	15
TGTGCCAGCGGGGAAGGGGATCCTTCACCCCTCCACTTT	CASGEGDPSPLHF	.	TRBV3-1/TRBV3-2	TRBJ1-6	.	13
TGTGCCAGCAGCTCCCGCTACTCCGGGACTAGCGGGGGGGTTCCTCTCACGCAGTATTTT	CASSSRYSGTSGGVPLTQYF	TRBD2	TRBV7-3	TRBJ2-3	.	20
TGTGCCAGCAGCCCGCGGGGGCCGCCCTACGAGCAGTACTTC	CASSPRGPPYEQYF	.	TRBV3-1/TRBV3-2	TRBJ2-7	.	14
TGTGCCAGCAGCTTAGGGACAGGGTACAATGAGCAGTTCTTC	CASSLGTGYNEQFF	TRBD1	TRBV7-2	TRBJ2-1	once	14
TGTGCCAGTAGTACTACAGGGTTCAATCAGCCCCAGCATTTT	CASSTTGFNQPQHF	.	TRBV19	TRBJ1-5	.	14